A few counts support the clone carrying this TCR beta chain. Its antigen is as yet unknown. This CDR3 region has 14 residues. Germline V gene sequence: CDR1 SGHKS, CDR2 YYEKEE (reference sequence). Trimming took 1 base from V and 2 from J, leaving 7 bases between them. These data come from a study of identical twins. Whole-study results and caveats: Twins shared out-of-frame alpha sequences with excess low generation probability.

Using its own MiXCR run on the 5' RACE reads, TCRdb lists one record per CDR3 protein. The sample has hundreds of thousands of distinct CDR3 sequences; roughly 6% are singletons. Sequencing was carried out using naive T cells sorted from blood. This TCR was sampled from a man between 18 and 35 years old in good health. The chain joins TRBV5-5 to TRBJ2-1; the D is unclear. Here the CDR3 reads CASSLFGAYNEQFF. The CDR3 nucleotides are TGTGCCAGCAGCTTGTTTGGGGCCTACAATGAGCAGTTCTTC.